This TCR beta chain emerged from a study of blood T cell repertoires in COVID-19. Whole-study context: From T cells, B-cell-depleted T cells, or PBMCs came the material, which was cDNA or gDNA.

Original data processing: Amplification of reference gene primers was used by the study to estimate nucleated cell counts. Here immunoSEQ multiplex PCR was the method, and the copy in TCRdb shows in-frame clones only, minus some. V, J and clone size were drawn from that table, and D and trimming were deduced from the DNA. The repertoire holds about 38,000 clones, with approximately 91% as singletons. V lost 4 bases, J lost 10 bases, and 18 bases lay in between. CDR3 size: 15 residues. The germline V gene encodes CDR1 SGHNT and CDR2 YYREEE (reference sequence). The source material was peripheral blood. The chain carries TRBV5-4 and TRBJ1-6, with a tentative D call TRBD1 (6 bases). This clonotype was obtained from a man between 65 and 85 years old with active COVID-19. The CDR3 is CASSPKGGSKSPLHF. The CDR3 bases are TGTGCCAGCAGCCCTAAGGGGGGGTCCAAATCACCCCTCCACTTT. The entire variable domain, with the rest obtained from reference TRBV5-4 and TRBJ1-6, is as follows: ETGVTQSPTHLIKTRGQQVTLRCSSQSGHNTVSWYQQALGQGPQFIFQYYREEENGRGNFPPRFSGLQFPNYSSELNVNALELDDSALYLCASSPKGGSKSPLHFGNGTRLTVT.